This T cell receptor beta chain was identified during a study of shared clonotypes between healthy human individuals. Assay used: immunoSEQ multiplex PCR; TCRdb lists only in-frame clones, some missing. The repertoire has about 320,000 clones, roughly 84% of them found once; the top ten carry roughly 16%. The CDR3 covers 13 residues. After removal of 1 base from V and 13 bases from J, the junction contained 7 bases not matched to a gene. Germline values: CDR1 SGHTA, CDR2 FQGNSA. V gene TRBV7-2 combines with J gene TRBJ1-2; TRBD1 matches at 9 bases. The material sequenced was memory CD8+ T cells sorted from blood. Noted subset: CD45RO+ cells pooled with CCR7-negative TemRA cells. The TCR originated in a man aged 18 to 35 in good health. The CDR3 loop reads CASSLEDRGPRTF. The DNA of the CDR3 is TGTGCCAGCAGCTTAGAGGACAGGGGCCCTCGCACCTTC.